What follows are 22 T cell receptor beta chains derived from one specimen sequenced in a study of T cells after posttransplantation cyclophosphamide. Treatment was busulfan-fludarabine conditioning, a marrow graft, and cyclophosphamide on days +3 and +4. Produced via immunoSEQ multiplex PCR; TCRdb's table is partial and in-frame only. The data show roughly 14,000 clones, none appearing only once, with roughly 23% held by the ten largest. The starting material was PBMCs, obtained about 1,000 days after allogeneic stem cell transplant with posttransplant cyclophosphamide. All receptors come from a female patient in her 40s who received an allogeneic stem cell transplant from a related donor, was CMV-positive, and had no GVHD. Some T cells may arise from the graft donor.

This clone came up many times. The chain employs TRBV6-6 and TRBJ1-1; possible D gene TRBD1, 6 bases. CDR3 length: 13 residues. Germline CDR1 is MNHNY and CDR2 is SVGAGI (reference sequence). V dropped 8 bases and J dropped 1 base, with 11 bases sitting between them. The CDR3 DNA sequence: TGTGCCAGCTGTGGACAGCCGAACACTGAAGCTTTCTTT. This encodes CASCGQPNTEAFF.

Many counts were recorded for this clone. This chain connects TRBV6-1 to TRBJ2-7, with 8 bases aligning to TRBD2. In germline, CDR1 is MNHNS, CDR2 SASEGT. The CDR3 runs to 14 residues. Unmatched junction bases numbered 3, after V lost 3 bases and J lost 2 bases. CDR3 bases: TGTGCCAGCAGTGATGCGGGGGGCCCCTACGAGCAGTACTTC. Amino acid sequence: CASSDAGGPYEQYF.

This clone appeared many times. This sequence joins TRBV19 and TRBJ1-2, with TRBD1 identical over 10 bases. CDR1 and CDR2 from the germline V gene are LNHDA and SQIVND (reference sequence). This CDR3 is built from 14 residues. J was trimmed by 3 bases and V by 5 bases; bases with no gene match: 3. The CDR3 sequence: CASSRTGGDYGYTF. The CDR3 DNA follows: TGTGCCAGTAGTCGGACAGGGGGAGACTATGGCTACACCTTC. Using reference TRBV19 and TRBJ1-2 for the parts outside the CDR3, the full variable domain is DGGITQSPKYLFRKEGQNVTLSCEQNLNHDAMYWYRQDPGQGLRLIYYSQIVNDFQKGDIAEGYSVSREKKESFPLTVTSAQKNPTAFYLCASSRTGGDYGYTFGSGTRLTVV.

The V and J genes are TRBV7-9 and TRBJ1-1; 7 bases fit TRBD1. Germline CDR1 reads SEHNR; CDR2 reads FQNEAQ (reference sequence). With V trimmed by 5 bases and J by 7 bases, 7 bases remained unmatched. CDR3 length: 13 residues. The CDR3 DNA reads TGTGCCAGCAGCCGCAGGGACAGCTTTGAAGCTTTCTTT. It encodes CASSRRDSFEAFF.

This clone showed up many times. This rearrangement joins TRBV11-2 to TRBJ2-3; D possibly corresponds to TRBD1 (5 bases). V was trimmed by 5 bases and J by 5 bases, leaving 17 bases between them. The CDR3 is 15 residues long. The germline gives CDR1 SGHAT, CDR2 FQNNGV. In DNA, the CDR3 is TGTGCCAGCAGCCTCATTGGACACCCCGGAGATACGCAGTATTTT. Protein sequence: CASSLIGHPGDTQYF. The variable domain in full, completed from reference TRBV11-2 and TRBJ2-3, reads EAGVAQSPRYKIIEKRQSVAFWCNPISGHATLYWYQQILGQGPKLLIQFQNNGVVDDSQLPKDRFSAERLKGVDSTLKIQPAKLEDSAVYLCASSLIGHPGDTQYFGPGTRLTVL.

Ten or more counts support this clone. The J gene is TRBJ2-3, the V gene TRBV29-1; maybe TRBD1 (8 bases). Trimming took 6 bases from V and 2 from J, leaving 18 bases between them. Germline V CDR1 and CDR2: SQVTM, ANQGSEA. The CDR3 length is 15 residues. The CDR3 region is CSVDAQGGFTDTQYF. CDR3 sequence (DNA): TGCAGCGTCGACGCACAGGGGGGGTTCACAGATACGCAGTATTTT.

This clone came up many times. The rearrangement joins TRBV7-2 to TRBJ1-1, with a possible D match to TRBD1 (6 bases). The V end lost 1 base, the J end lost 7 bases, and 16 bases lay between the germline ends. The CDR3 is 15 amino acids. CDR1 is SGHTA and CDR2 is FQGNSA in the germline V gene. The CDR3 is CASSLGPGTSVEAFF. The CDR3 nucleotides read TGTGCCAGCAGCTTAGGCCCAGGGACATCGGTTGAAGCTTTCTTT.

This clone has a count of ten or more. The CDR3 nucleotides read TGTGCCAGCAGCGTAGGTGGGGGGATAGAGACCCAGTACTTC. Translation: CASSVGGGIETQYF. V and J are TRBV9 and TRBJ2-5, with D possibly TRBD2 on 6 matching bases. The germline CDR1 and CDR2 sequences are SGDLS and YYNGEE. V gave up 0 bases and J gave up 4 bases, with 10 bases separating them. CDR3 length: 14 amino acids.

This clone showed up just a few times. V usage is TRBV6-6 and J usage is TRBJ2-3; D is undetermined. The CDR3 is 15 residues long. Germline V gene data show CDR1 as MNHNY and CDR2 as SVGAGI (reference sequence). The ends were cut back, 2 bases at V and 0 bases at J, with 9 bases in the middle. CDR3 sequence reads: CASSYGDTSTDTQYF. DNA of the CDR3: TGTGCCAGCAGTTACGGAGATACTAGCACAGATACGCAGTATTTT.

This clone has at least ten counts. The genes are TRBV6-1 and TRBJ2-5; D unresolved. The V end was cut by 8 bases, the J end by 9 bases, with 19 bases between. CDR1 is MNHNS, CDR2 SASEGT, per germline. The CDR3 spans 13 residues. The CDR3 nucleotides are TGTGCCAGCCAGCAGGCTACCTTGAGAGCCCAGTACTTC. It codes for CASQQATLRAQYF.

This clone was seen only a few times. The chain has TRBV5-4 and TRBJ2-1, with a weak D call TRBD2 (6 bases). Per the germline V gene, CDR1 is SGHNT and CDR2 is YYREEE (reference sequence). The CDR3 has 15 residues. The V end was cut by 0 bases, the J end by 8 bases, with 15 bases between. The DNA for the CDR3 is TGTGCCAGCAGCTTGGTGCGGGGAGTGTCGTATGAGCAGTTCTTC. Protein: CASSLVRGVSYEQFF.

J is TRBJ2-5 and V is TRBV2, with a possible D match to TRBD2 (6 bases). Germline V gives CDR1 SNHLY, CDR2 FYNNEI. The CDR3 loop spans 12 amino acids. Trimming cost V 1 base and J 12 bases, with 12 bases left between them. Written as DNA, the CDR3 is TGTGCCAGCAGTGAAGGGCCGCCGGGAGAGTACTTC. It yields the protein CASSEGPPGEYF. The full variable domain, with the rest looked up from reference TRBV2 and TRBJ2-5, is EPEVTQTPSHQVTQMGQEVILRCVPISNHLYFYWYRQILGQKVEFLVSFYNNEISEKSEIFDDQFSVERPDGSNFTLKIRSTKLEDSAMYFCASSEGPPGEYFGPGTRLLVL.

The rearrangement uses TRBV4-3 and TRBJ2-2; unclear D gene. This CDR3 region has 16 residues. Germline CDR1 and CDR2: LGHNA and YSLEER. V gave up 1 base and J gave up 7 bases, with 16 bases separating them. The CDR3 DNA is TGCGCCAGCAGCCAAGCTGTCGGCCTGCCGGGCGGGGAGCTGTTTTTT. Translation gives CASSQAVGLPGGELFF.

CDR3 amino acids: CASRLRSSPLHF. CDR3 coding DNA: TGTGCCAGCAGGTTACGGAGTTCACCCCTCCACTTT. The chain has TRBV6-5 and TRBJ1-6; no clear D gene. The CDR3 sequence is 12 residues long. Between the trimmed V and J ends, which lost 6 bases and 9 bases, there was a span of 9 bases. Germline CDR1 reads MNHEY; CDR2 reads SVGAGI.

This clone has ten or more counts. The chain carries TRBV7-2 and TRBJ2-4; 7 bases align to TRBD1. The germline V gene encodes CDR1 SGHTA and CDR2 FQGNSA. This CDR3 is built from 12 residues. Trimming took 5 bases from V and 14 from J; bases not matched to a gene: 9. For the CDR3, the DNA is TGTGCCAGCAGCACCAGCAGGGGGATGAAGTACTTC. This translates into CASSTSRGMKYF.

This clone came up many times. This rearrangement joins TRBV2 to TRBJ1-5; D may be TRBD1 (5 bases). V dropped 4 bases and J dropped 2 bases, with 12 bases sitting between them. The length of the CDR3 is 15 residues. Germline V CDR1 and CDR2: SNHLY, FYNNEI. CDR3 in DNA: TGTGCCAGCAGTGTGGGGGGGATGGGCAATCAGCCCCAGCATTTT. Amino acids: CASSVGGMGNQPQHF.

This clone appeared many times. The chain employs TRBV19 and TRBJ1-2; D remains unclear. This CDR3 spans 15 amino acids. V dropped 7 bases and J dropped 2 bases, with 17 bases sitting between them. Germline V gene lookup returns CDR1 LNHDA and CDR2 SQIVND (reference sequence). The CDR3 loop is CASTNGQYPNYGYTF. CDR3 DNA: TGTGCCAGTACCAATGGGCAGTATCCCAACTATGGCTACACCTTC.

This clone has just a few counts. CDR3 in DNA: TGCGCCAGCAGCTGGTCGGACAGGGGGAGCACTGAAGCTTTCTTT. It is translated as CASSWSDRGSTEAFF. The V and J genes are TRBV5-1 and TRBJ1-1; the match to TRBD1 covers 10 bases. The germline CDR1 and CDR2 sequences are SGHRS and YFSETQ. The CDR3 sequence is 15 residues long. The trim removed 3 bases at V and 4 bases at J, leaving 6 bases unmatched.

This clone was detected many times. This chain links TRBV27 with TRBJ1-1; TRBD1 matches at 9 bases. This CDR3 has 15 residues. V dropped 5 bases and J dropped 6; count of bases not matched to a gene: 10. Germline V lookup: CDR1 MNHEY, CDR2 SMNVEV (reference sequence). The CDR3, as DNA: TGTGCCAGCAGTATAACACAGGGGGCGGCCCCTGAAGCTTTCTTT. This translates into CASSITQGAAPEAFF.

This clone appeared many times. The chain couples TRBV4-1 to TRBJ2-7, with 7 positions matching TRBD1. Germline assignment: CDR1 MGHRA and CDR2 YSYEKL. There are 15 residues in the CDR3. V trimming: 2 bases; J trimming: 2 bases; junction bases outside the gene matches: 6. The CDR3: CASSQLGQGAYEQYF. The CDR3 nucleotides are TGCGCCAGCAGCCAACTGGGGCAGGGGGCCTACGAGCAGTACTTC.

There are many counts of this clone. The V call is TRBV19, the J call TRBJ1-4; 11 bases line up with TRBD1. Germline V gene data show CDR1 as LNHDA and CDR2 as SQIVND (reference sequence). The CDR3 extends over 15 amino acids. Trimming took 7 bases from V and 8 from J; bases not matched to a gene: 9. The CDR3 here is CASTNGGTGGEKLFF. The CDR3 DNA reads TGTGCCAGTACCAACGGGGGGACAGGGGGAGAAAAACTGTTTTTT.

This clone was seen a handful of times. The chain links TRBV7-8 to TRBJ1-5; 11 bases map to TRBD1. Germline CDR1 is SGHVS and CDR2 is FQNEAQ. The CDR3 runs to 16 residues. The V segment lost 2 bases and the J segment 6 bases; nucleotides outside the gene matches: 6. The CDR3 loop is CASSLLGDRGFQPQHF. The CDR3, as DNA: TGTGCCAGCAGCTTATTGGGGGACAGGGGGTTTCAGCCCCAGCATTTT.